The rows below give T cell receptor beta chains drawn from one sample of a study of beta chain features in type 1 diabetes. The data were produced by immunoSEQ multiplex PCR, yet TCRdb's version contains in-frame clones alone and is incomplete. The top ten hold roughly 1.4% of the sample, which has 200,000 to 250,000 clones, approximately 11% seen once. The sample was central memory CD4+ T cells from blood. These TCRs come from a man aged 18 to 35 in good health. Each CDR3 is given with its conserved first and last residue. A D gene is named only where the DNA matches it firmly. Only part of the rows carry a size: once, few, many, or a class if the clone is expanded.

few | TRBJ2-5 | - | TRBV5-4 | CASSSPERGETQYF | TGTGCCAGCAGCTCCCCGGAAAGAGGGGAGACCCAGTACTTC
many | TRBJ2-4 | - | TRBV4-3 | CASSFGVAANIQYF | TGCGCCAGCAGCTTCGGGGTAGCGGCAAACATTCAGTACTTC
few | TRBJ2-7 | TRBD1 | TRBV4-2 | CASSQETGEGYYEQYF | TGTGCCAGCAGCCAAGAAACAGGGGAAGGGTACTACGAGCAGTACTTC
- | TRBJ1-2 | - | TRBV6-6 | CASTERETGRHGYTF | TGTGCCAGCACCGAACGGGAGACAGGCAGGCATGGCTACACCTTC
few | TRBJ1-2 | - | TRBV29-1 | CSVGGGNGYTF | TGCAGCGTTGGTGGGGGAAATGGCTACACCTTC
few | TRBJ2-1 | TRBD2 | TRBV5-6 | CASSLGGLAPYNEQFF | TGTGCCAGCAGCTTGGGAGGACTAGCACCTTACAATGAGCAGTTCTTC
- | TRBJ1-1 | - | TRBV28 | CASSLATEGTEAFF | TGTGCCAGCAGTTTGGCTACCGAGGGCACTGAAGCTTTCTTT
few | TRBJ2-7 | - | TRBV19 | CASSQGHLGEQYF | TGTGCCAGTAGCCAGGGGCACCTAGGCGAGCAGTACTTC
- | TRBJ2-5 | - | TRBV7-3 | CASSQIRSETQYF | TGTGCCAGCAGCCAGATCCGATCAGAGACCCAGTACTTC
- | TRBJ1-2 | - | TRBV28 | CASSILGGPGGYTF | TGTGCCAGCAGTATCCTTGGGGGGCCGGGTGGCTACACCTTC
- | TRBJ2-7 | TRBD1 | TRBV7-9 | CASSPSGTANYEQYF | TGTGCCAGCAGCCCGTCTGGGACAGCGAACTACGAGCAGTACTTC
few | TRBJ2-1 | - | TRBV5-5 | CASRFNRETHNEQFF | TGTGCCAGCAGATTTAACAGGGAAACACACAATGAGCAGTTCTTC
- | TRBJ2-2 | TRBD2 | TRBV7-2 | CASTPLAGERYTGELFF | TGTGCCAGCACCCCCCTGGCGGGAGAGCGGTACACCGGGGAGCTGTTTTTT
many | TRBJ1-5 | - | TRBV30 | CAWSSGDGRPQHF | TGTGCCTGGAGTTCGGGGGATGGGCGGCCCCAGCATTTT
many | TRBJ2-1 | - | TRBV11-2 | CASSLVGSRSYNEQFF | TGTGCCAGCAGCTTAGTTGGATCCCGCTCCTACAATGAGCAGTTCTTC
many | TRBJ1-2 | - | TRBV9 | CASSVVQGGGYGYTF | TGTGCCAGCAGCGTTGTCCAGGGAGGAGGCTATGGCTACACCTTC
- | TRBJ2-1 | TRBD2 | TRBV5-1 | CASSLIAGTYNEQFF | TGCGCCAGCAGCTTGATAGCGGGAACTTACAATGAGCAGTTCTTC
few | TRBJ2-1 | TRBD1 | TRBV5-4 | CASSLSTGGRLEQFF | TGTGCCAGCAGCTTATCGACAGGGGGCAGGCTGGAGCAGTTCTTC
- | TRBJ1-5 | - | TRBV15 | CATSRGGRPQHF | TGTGCCACCAGCAGAGGAGGCCGGCCCCAGCATTTT
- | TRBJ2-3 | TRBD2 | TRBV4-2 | CASSQGLGTSDTDTQYF | TGTGCCAGCAGCCAAGGACTCGGGACTAGCGACACAGATACGCAGTATTTT
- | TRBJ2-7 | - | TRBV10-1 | CASRKNRDEQYF | TGCGCCAGCAGGAAAAACAGGGACGAGCAGTACTTC
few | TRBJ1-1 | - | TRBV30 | CAWSVQHPEAFF | TGTGCCTGGAGTGTACAGCATCCTGAAGCTTTCTTT
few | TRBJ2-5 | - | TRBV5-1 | CASSLTGPETQYF | TGCGCCAGCAGCTTAACAGGGCCAGAGACCCAGTACTTC